The rows below give T cell receptor beta chains drawn from one sample of a study of control samples from healthy donors and cancer patients. The method was immunoSEQ multiplex PCR; TCRdb's version includes in-frame clones alone and lacks a portion of them. The sample shows under 85,000 clones, approximately 80% of them seen only once. Source material: PBMCs. All receptors derive from a man between 60 and 75 years old with head and neck cancer. Each CDR3 is given with its conserved first and last residue. D genes are given only for firm matches. Size tells how often a clone was seen (once, few, many) or the class of an expanded clone, and some rows leave it out.

TRBD1	TRBJ2-7	TRBV28	NA	TGTGCCAGCAGCTCCTACAGGGGCGAGCAGTACTTC	CASSSYRGEQYF
TRBD2	TRBJ2-2	TRBV28	NA	TGTGCCAGCAGCCTGAGACTAGCGGGGACCGGGGAGCTGTTTTTT	CASSLRLAGTGELFF
NA	TRBJ2-7	TRBV28	NA	TGTGCCAGCAGTCAAACACCAACCTACGAGCAGTACTTC	CASSQTPTYEQYF
NA	TRBJ2-7	TRBV4-1	few	TGCGCCAGCAGCCAAGCAACCGGACATAGCTCCTACGAGCAGTACTTC	CASSQATGHSSYEQYF
NA	TRBJ2-7	TRBV27	once	TGTGCCAGCAGTTTAGGACCCGGGACGCCATATCCCCACGAGCAGTACTTC	CASSLGPGTPYPHEQYF
NA	TRBJ2-5	TRBV21-1	few	TGTGCCAGCAGCAACCTGGGGCTCGAAGAGACCCAGTACTTC	CASSNLGLEETQYF
TRBD1	TRBJ1-1	TRBV29-1	NA	TGCAGCGTACTGACAGGGGACACTGAAGCTTTCTTT	CSVLTGDTEAFF
TRBD2	TRBJ2-5	TRBV25-1	NA	TGTGCCAGCAGTGAAGGGGGACTAGCGGCGCAAGAGACCCAGTACTTC	CASSEGGLAAQETQYF
NA	TRBJ2-1	TRBV7-6	NA	TGTGCCAGCAGCTTACCGCGCGGGACCCCCGGTCGTTACAATGAGCAGTTCTTC	CASSLPRGTPGRYNEQFF
NA	TRBJ1-1	TRBV29-1	NA	TGCAGCGTTGCAGGGGTCACCACTGAAGCTTTCTTT	CSVAGVTTEAFF
NA	TRBJ1-2	TRBV6-5	NA	TGTGCCAGCAGTTACTTGCAGGTCCCGGGCTATGGCTACACCTTC	CASSYLQVPGYGYTF
NA	TRBJ2-7	TRBV18	NA	TGTGCCAGCTCCGGAGCTCCATCCTACGAGCAGTACTTC	CASSGAPSYEQYF
NA	TRBJ1-5	TRBV27	NA	TGTGCCAGCAGTTTAGAGGGGGTGGGCGATAGCAATCAGCCCCAGCATTTT	CASSLEGVGDSNQPQHF
NA	TRBJ2-1	TRBV12-5	NA	TGTGCTAGTGGCCCTCGATACAATGAGCAGTTCTTC	CASGPRYNEQFF
NA	TRBJ1-3	TRBV28	NA	TGTGCCAGCAGTTTTCAGTCAACCAGAAACACCATATATTTT	CASSFQSTRNTIYF